These 22 T cell receptor beta chains share one sample of origin, sequenced in a study of blood T cell repertoires in COVID-19. Produced via immunoSEQ multiplex PCR; TCRdb's table is partial and in-frame only. In the table there are approximately 260,000 clones, over 80% of which are singletons. The sequenced sample was peripheral blood. All receptors come from a woman between 65 and 79 years old with COVID-19, enrolled during active disease.

The V and J genes are TRBV3-1 (or the pseudogene TRBV3-2) and TRBJ1-2; D might be TRBD1 (6 bases). The CDR3 totals 12 residues. The germline V gene has CDR1 LGHDT and CDR2 YNNKEL (reference sequence). The ends were cut back, 5 bases at V and 8 bases at J, with 12 bases in the middle. The CDR3 nucleotides are TGTGCCAGCAGCAGACAGGAGCTGGGCTACACCTTC. Protein sequence: CASSRQELGYTF.

This chain links TRBV27 with TRBJ1-4, with D tentatively TRBD1 (6 bases). The CDR3 runs to 13 residues. Germline CDR1 MNHEY, CDR2 SMNVEV (reference sequence). The ends were cut back, 7 bases at V and 7 bases at J, with 13 bases in the middle. The CDR3 region has the DNA TGTGCCAGCACCTCTAACAGGGTTGAAAAACTGTTTTTT. This gives the protein CASTSNRVEKLFF. Variable domain in full (rest from reference TRBV27 and TRBJ1-4): EAQVTQNPRYLITVTGKKLTVTCSQNMNHEYMSWYRQDPGLGLRQIYYSMNVEVTDKGDVPEGYKVSRKEKRNFPLILESPSPNQTSLYFCASTSNRVEKLFFGSGTQLSVL.

J is TRBJ1-3 and V is TRBV10-3; perhaps TRBD1 as D (6 bases). V lost 4 bases, J lost 2 bases, and 9 bases lay in between. Germline V gives CDR1 ENHRY, CDR2 SYGVKD. The CDR3 is 14 residues long. The DNA for the CDR3 is TGTGCCATCAGTGTACCAGGGGCTGGAAACACCATATATTTT. This gives the protein CAISVPGAGNTIYF.

This chain uses TRBV7-3 with TRBJ2-5; a weak D match, TRBD1 (6 bases). The V gene's germline CDR1 is SGHTA and CDR2 FQGTGA. The CDR3 is made up of 14 amino acids. Trimming removed 2 bases at V and 5 bases at J, with 12 bases between. In DNA form, the CDR3 reads TGTGCCAGCAGCTTAGGGGGCCCCTGGGAGACCCAGTACTTC. Translation gives CASSLGGPWETQYF.

The rearrangement uses TRBV28 and TRBJ2-1, with 9 positions matching TRBD2. Germline V gene sequence: CDR1 MDHEN, CDR2 SYDVKM. This CDR3 comprises 14 residues. The V and J ends lost 3 bases and 7 bases, in that order; junction bases with no gene match: 4. CDR3 sequence (DNA): TGTGCCAGCAGTTTGGCGGGAGGGGGTAATGAGCAGTTCTTC. As protein: CASSLAGGGNEQFF.

The chain has TRBV5-1 and TRBJ2-4, with a tentative D call TRBD2 (5 bases). Trimming removed 0 bases at V and 9 bases at J, with 13 bases between. Looked up from germline, CDR1 is SGHRS and CDR2 is YFSETQ. This CDR3 has 14 amino acids. The CDR3 spells CASSLGGFDGIQYF. CDR3 in DNA: TGCGCCAGCAGCTTGGGCGGGTTTGACGGCATTCAGTACTTC.

This sequence joins TRBV10-3 and TRBJ2-5, with TRBD2 matching 13 bases. Trimming removed 6 bases from V and 4 bases from J; junction bases left unmatched: 5. Germline CDR1 is ENHRY and CDR2 is SYGVKD. This CDR3 region has 15 residues. In nucleotides, the CDR3 is TGTGCCATCAGCCGACTAGCGGGAGGTGGAGAGACCCAGTACTTC. Translation: CAISRLAGGGETQYF.

In this sample, this clone turned up a few times. The chain recombines TRBV2 with TRBJ1-2, with D uncertain. This CDR3 is 13 amino acids long. V was pared by 7 bases and J by 8 bases, with 17 bases between. Germline CDR1 is SNHLY and CDR2 is FYNNEI. The CDR3: CASTPRGVWGYTF. DNA for the CDR3: TGTGCCAGCACCCCCCGGGGAGTGTGGGGCTACACCTTC.

This clone was detected a few times. CDR3 residues: CASSLIRDREAFF. The CDR3 nucleotides read TGTGCCAGTTCACTCATCCGGGACAGGGAAGCTTTCTTT. The chain links TRBV19 to TRBJ1-1, with 8 bases identical to TRBD1. Per the germline V gene, CDR1 is LNHDA and CDR2 is SQIVND (reference sequence). Unmatched junction bases numbered 10, after V lost 8 bases and J lost 8 bases. The CDR3 extends over 13 amino acids.

The chain joins TRBV27 to TRBJ2-2; D is undetermined. This CDR3 is 13 amino acids long. V was cut by 0 bases and J by 6 bases, with 5 bases left in between. Germline-derived CDR1 and CDR2 are MNHEY and SMNVEV (reference sequence). CDR3 bases: TGTGCCAGCAGTTTATCTCAGGCCGGGGAGCTGTTTTTT. It translates to CASSLSQAGELFF.

In DNA, the CDR3 is TGTGCCAGCAGTTCACAGGGGGCGATAACTGGAAACACCATATATTTT. This sequence encodes CASSSQGAITGNTIYF. The gene calls are TRBV27 and TRBJ1-3; 9 bases are shared with TRBD1. The CDR3 runs to 16 residues. Trimming at V came to 4 bases and at J to 2 bases, leaving 6 bases not matched to a gene. In germline, CDR1 is MNHEY, CDR2 SMNVEV (reference sequence).

A word on this clone: The junction shows a germline mismatch at one end, possibly a read error. The chain couples TRBV11-2 to TRBJ1-1; D possibly corresponds to TRBD1 (5 bases). From germline, CDR1 is SGHAT and CDR2 FQNNGV. The CDR3 loop spans 14 amino acids. CDR3 region: CASSLGAGRTGAFF. The CDR3 DNA follows: TGTGCCAGCAGCTTAGGTGCAGGGAGGACTGGAGCTTTCTTT.

The V call is TRBV24-1, the J call TRBJ1-5, with 9 bases fitting TRBD1. CDR3 length equals 16 residues. Germline V lookup: CDR1 KGHDR, CDR2 SFDVKD. V lost 5 bases to trimming and J lost 1 base; unmatched junction nucleotides: 5. The CDR3 is CATSANGTGSNQPQHF. CDR3 bases: TGTGCCACCAGTGCCAATGGGACAGGGAGCAATCAGCCCCAGCATTTT.

The rearrangement uses TRBV7-9 and TRBJ2-1, with TRBD1 identical over 7 bases. The CDR3 has 15 amino acids. The J segment lost 0 bases and the V segment lost 5 bases, leaving 4 bases of the junction unmatched. Germline V gene data show CDR1 as SEHNR and CDR2 as FQNEAQ (reference sequence). CDR3 residues: CASSPQGSSYNEQFF. Here the CDR3 DNA reads TGTGCCAGCAGCCCACAGGGGAGCTCCTACAATGAGCAGTTCTTC.

V and J are TRBV30 and TRBJ2-1, with a tentative D call TRBD2 (5 bases). Germline assignment: CDR1 GTSNPN and CDR2 SVGIG (reference sequence). CDR3 length equals 13 residues. V was cut by 5 bases and J by 4 bases, with 12 bases left in between. The CDR3 loop is CAWGSGIYNEQFF. CDR3 DNA sequence: TGTGCCTGGGGTTCCGGGATTTACAATGAGCAGTTCTTC.

V usage is TRBV27 and J usage is TRBJ1-1, with a tentative D call TRBD1 (5 bases). V was shortened by 5 bases and J by 3 bases, with 13 bases between the two germline ends. This CDR3 comprises 14 residues. Germline V gives CDR1 MNHEY, CDR2 SMNVEV (reference sequence). The CDR3 DNA reads TGTGCCAGCAGTCTCCAGGGTCGGGACACTGAAGCTTTCTTT. It codes for CASSLQGRDTEAFF.

The rearrangement uses TRBV4-3 and TRBJ1-4; D is ambiguous. V lost 0 bases to trimming and J lost 11 bases, with 10 bases between them. CDR1 is LGHNA and CDR2 is YSLEER in the germline V gene. This CDR3 spans 13 amino acids. The CDR3 bases are TGCGCCAGCAGCCAAGAGTCCAGAGGGAAACTGTTTTTT. This encodes CASSQESRGKLFF.

The V and J genes are TRBV19 and TRBJ2-7; 15 nucleotides match TRBD2. CDR3 length: 16 residues. With 5 bases clipped from V and 12 bases from J, the junction kept 14 bases outside the gene matches. CDR1 is LNHDA, CDR2 SQIVND, per germline (reference sequence). In DNA form, the CDR3 reads TGTGCCAGTAGTCGGTTCGGTGGACTAGCGGGAGGGCCGGTGTACTTC. This codes for CASSRFGGLAGGPVYF.

This chain uses TRBV6-2 or TRBV6-3 with TRBJ1-2; D possibly corresponds to TRBD1 (6 bases). Germline assignment: CDR1 MNHEY and CDR2 SVGEGT. The V end was cut by 5 bases, the J end by 1 base, with 23 bases between. This CDR3 contains 18 residues. The DNA for the CDR3 is TGTGCCAGCAGTGCCATCGGACAGACCACTCTATATAACTATGGCTACACCTTC. Its protein is CASSAIGQTTLYNYGYTF.

CDR3 protein: CASSTITGGDPVGTF. The DNA for the CDR3 is TGTGCCAGCAGCACAATTACAGGGGGGGACCCTGTTGGCACCTTC. The chain recombines TRBV5-5 with TRBJ1-2; 8 bases line up with TRBD1. Germline CDR1 reads SGHKS; CDR2 reads YYEKEE (reference sequence). This CDR3 comprises 15 residues. V trimming: 4 bases; J trimming: 13 bases; junction bases outside the gene matches: 18. The full variable domain, with the rest looked up from reference TRBV5-5 and TRBJ1-2, is DAGVTQSPTHLIKTRGQQVTLRCSPISGHKSVSWYQQVLGQGPQFIFQYYEKEERGRGNFPDRFSARQFPNYSSELNVNALLLGDSALYLCASSTITGGDPVGTFGSGTRLTVV.

This sequence joins TRBV11-2 and TRBJ1-5, with D possibly matching TRBD1 (6 bases). CDR3 length equals 15 residues. Per the germline V gene, CDR1 is SGHAT and CDR2 is FQNNGV. The V gene lost 5 bases and the J gene lost 4 bases, with 15 bases spanning the gap. DNA of the CDR3: TGTGCCAGCAGCGAAACGACAGGCGAAAATCAGCCCCAGCATTTT. Translation gives CASSETTGENQPQHF.

V gene TRBV9 combines with J gene TRBJ1-2, with 7 bases aligning to TRBD1. CDR1 and CDR2 from the germline V gene are SGDLS and YYNGEE. This CDR3 is built from 15 residues. The ends lost 0 bases at V and 4 bases at J; junction bases unmatched: 6. DNA for the CDR3: TGTGCCAGCAGCGTAGCCGGGACAGACCCCTATGGCTACACCTTC. Protein product: CASSVAGTDPYGYTF. Full variable domain (missing parts from reference TRBV9 and TRBJ1-2): DSGVTQTPKHLITATGQRVTLRCSPRSGDLSVYWYQQSLDQGLQFLIQYYNGEERAKGNILERFSAQQFPDLHSELNLSSLELGDSALYFCASSVAGTDPYGYTFGSGTRLTVV.